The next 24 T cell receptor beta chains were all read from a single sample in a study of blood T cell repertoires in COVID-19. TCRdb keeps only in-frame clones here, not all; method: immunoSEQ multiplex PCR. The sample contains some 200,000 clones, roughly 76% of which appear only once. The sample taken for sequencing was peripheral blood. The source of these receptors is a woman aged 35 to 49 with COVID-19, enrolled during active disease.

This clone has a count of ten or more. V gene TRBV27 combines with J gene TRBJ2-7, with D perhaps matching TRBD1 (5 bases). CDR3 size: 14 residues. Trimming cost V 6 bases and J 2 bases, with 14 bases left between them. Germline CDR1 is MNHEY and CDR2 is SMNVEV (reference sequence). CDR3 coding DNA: TGTGCCAGCAGAGGTAGGGGTTGGCCCTACGAGCAGTACGTC. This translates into CASRGRGWPYEQYV.

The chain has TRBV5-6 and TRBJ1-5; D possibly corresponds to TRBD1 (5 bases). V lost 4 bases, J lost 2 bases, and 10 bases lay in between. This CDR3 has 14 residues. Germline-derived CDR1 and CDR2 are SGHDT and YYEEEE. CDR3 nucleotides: TGTGCCAGCAGCCCGCGGGACGGCAATCAGCCCCAGCATTTT. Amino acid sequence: CASSPRDGNQPQHF.

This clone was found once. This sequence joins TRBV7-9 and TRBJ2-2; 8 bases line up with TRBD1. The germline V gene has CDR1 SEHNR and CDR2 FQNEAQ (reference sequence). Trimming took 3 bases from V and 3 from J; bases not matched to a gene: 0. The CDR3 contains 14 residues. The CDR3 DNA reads TGTGCCAGCAGCTTGGACAGGGACACCGGGGAGCTGTTTTTT. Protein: CASSLDRDTGELFF. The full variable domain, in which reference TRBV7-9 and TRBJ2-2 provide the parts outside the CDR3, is DTGVSQNPRHKITKRGQNVTFRCDPISEHNRLYWYRQTLGQGPEFLTYFQNEAQLEKSRLLSDRFSAERPKGSFSTLEIQRTEQGDSAMYLCASSLDRDTGELFFGEGSRLTVL.

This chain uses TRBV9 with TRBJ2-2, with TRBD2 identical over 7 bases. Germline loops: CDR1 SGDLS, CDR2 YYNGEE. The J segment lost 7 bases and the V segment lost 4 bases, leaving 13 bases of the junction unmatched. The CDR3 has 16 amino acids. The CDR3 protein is CASSPLGSGVGGELFF. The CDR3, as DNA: TGTGCCAGCAGCCCTTTGGGAAGCGGGGTAGGCGGGGAGCTGTTTTTT.

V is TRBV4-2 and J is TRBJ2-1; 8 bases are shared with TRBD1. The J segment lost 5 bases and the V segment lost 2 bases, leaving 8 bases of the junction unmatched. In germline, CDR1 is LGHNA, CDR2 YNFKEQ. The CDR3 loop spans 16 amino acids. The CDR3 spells CASSQSTGETNNEQFF. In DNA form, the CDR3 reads TGTGCCAGCAGCCAATCGACAGGGGAAACTAACAATGAGCAGTTCTTC.

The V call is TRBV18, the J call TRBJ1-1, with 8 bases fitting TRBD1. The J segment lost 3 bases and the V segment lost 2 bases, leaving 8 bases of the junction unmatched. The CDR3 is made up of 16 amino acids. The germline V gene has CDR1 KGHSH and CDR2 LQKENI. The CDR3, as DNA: TGTGCCAGCTCACCAAGGACAGGGAGGTTGTACACTGAAGCTTTCTTT. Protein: CASSPRTGRLYTEAFF.

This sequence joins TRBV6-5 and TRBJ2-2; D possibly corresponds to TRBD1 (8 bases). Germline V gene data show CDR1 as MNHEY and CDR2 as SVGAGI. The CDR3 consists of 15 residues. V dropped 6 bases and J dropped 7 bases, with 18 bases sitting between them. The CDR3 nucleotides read TGTGCCAGCAGACATACAGGGGGGGGAGGCGGGGAGCTGTTTTTT. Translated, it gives CASRHTGGGGGELFF.

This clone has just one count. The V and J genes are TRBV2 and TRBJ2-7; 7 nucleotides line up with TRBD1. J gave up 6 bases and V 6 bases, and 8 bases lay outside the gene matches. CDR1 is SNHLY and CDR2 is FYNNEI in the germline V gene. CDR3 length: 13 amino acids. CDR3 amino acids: CASRQDRAVEQYV. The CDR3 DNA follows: TGTGCCAGCAGACAAGACAGGGCTGTCGAGCAGTACGTC.

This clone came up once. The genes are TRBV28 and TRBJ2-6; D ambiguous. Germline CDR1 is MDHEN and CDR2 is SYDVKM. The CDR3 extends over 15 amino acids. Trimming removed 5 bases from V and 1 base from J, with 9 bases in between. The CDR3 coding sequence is TGTGCCAGCAGTCTTACAGAGTCTGGGGCCAACGTCCTGACTTTC. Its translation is CASSLTESGANVLTF.

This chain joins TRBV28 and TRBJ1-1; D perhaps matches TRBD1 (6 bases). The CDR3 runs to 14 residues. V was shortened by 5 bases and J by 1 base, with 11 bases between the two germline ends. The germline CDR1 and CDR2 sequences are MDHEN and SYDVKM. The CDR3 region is CASSPNRENTEAFF. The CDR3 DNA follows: TGTGCCAGCAGTCCAAACAGGGAGAACACTGAAGCTTTCTTT.

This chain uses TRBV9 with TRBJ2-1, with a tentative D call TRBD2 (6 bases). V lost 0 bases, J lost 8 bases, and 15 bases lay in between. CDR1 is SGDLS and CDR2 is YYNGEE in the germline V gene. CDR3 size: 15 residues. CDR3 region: CASSVEARWGDEQFF. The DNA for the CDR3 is TGTGCCAGCAGCGTAGAGGCGCGTTGGGGGGATGAGCAGTTCTTC.

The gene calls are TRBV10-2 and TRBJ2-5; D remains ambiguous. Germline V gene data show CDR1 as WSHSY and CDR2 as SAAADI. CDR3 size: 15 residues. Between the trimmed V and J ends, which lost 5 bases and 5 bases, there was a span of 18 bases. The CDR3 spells CASSQLGARSETQYF. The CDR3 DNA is TGCGCCAGCAGTCAATTAGGTGCTAGGAGCGAGACCCAGTACTTC.

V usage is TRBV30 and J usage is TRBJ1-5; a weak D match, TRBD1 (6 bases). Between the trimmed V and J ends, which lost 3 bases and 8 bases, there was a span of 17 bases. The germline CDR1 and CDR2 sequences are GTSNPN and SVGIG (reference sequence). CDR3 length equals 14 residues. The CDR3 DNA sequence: TGTGCCTGGAGCCATGGACAGCAGGGCGAGCCCCAGCATTTT. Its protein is CAWSHGQQGEPQHF. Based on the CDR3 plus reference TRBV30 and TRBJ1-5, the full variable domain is SQTIHQWPATLVQPVGSPLSLECTVEGTSNPNLYWYRQAAGRGLQLLFYSVGIGQISSEVPQNLSASRPQDRQFILSSKKLLLSDSGFYLCAWSHGQQGEPQHFGDGTRLSIL.

CDR3 in amino acids: CASSVGQGNNQPQHF. The CDR3 DNA sequence: TGTGCCAGCAGCGTAGGACAGGGGAACAATCAGCCCCAGCATTTT. This chain joins TRBV9 and TRBJ1-5; 8 bases match TRBD1. The germline gives CDR1 SGDLS, CDR2 YYNGEE. This CDR3 comprises 15 residues. J gave up 3 bases and V 0 bases, and 2 bases lay outside the gene matches.

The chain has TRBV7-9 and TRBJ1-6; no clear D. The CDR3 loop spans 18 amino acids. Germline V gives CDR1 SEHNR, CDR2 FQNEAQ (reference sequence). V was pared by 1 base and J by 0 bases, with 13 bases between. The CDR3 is CASSLGAGLSSYNSPLHF. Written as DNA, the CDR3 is TGTGCCAGCAGCTTAGGGGCAGGCCTGAGCTCCTATAATTCACCCCTCCACTTT.

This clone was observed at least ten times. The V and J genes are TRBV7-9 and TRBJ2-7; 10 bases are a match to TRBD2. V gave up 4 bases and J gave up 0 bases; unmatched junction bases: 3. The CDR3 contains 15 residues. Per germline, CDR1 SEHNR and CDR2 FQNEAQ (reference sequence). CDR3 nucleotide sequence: TGTGCCAGCAGCTGGACTAGCGGCCCCTCCTACGAGCAGTACTTC. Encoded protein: CASSWTSGPSYEQYF.

CDR3 loop: CASSFLGEQFF. The CDR3 region has the DNA TGTGCCAGCAGCTTCCTAGGTGAGCAGTTCTTC. The V and J genes are TRBV7-6 and TRBJ2-1; D is ambiguous. The CDR3 runs 11 residues. V was clipped by 3 bases and J by 9 bases, with 6 bases between them. The germline V gene has CDR1 SGHVS and CDR2 FNYEAQ.

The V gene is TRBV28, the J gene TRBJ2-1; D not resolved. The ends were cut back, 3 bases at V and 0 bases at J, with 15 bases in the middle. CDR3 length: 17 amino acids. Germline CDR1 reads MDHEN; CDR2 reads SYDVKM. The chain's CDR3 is CASSFPRSLSSYNEQFF. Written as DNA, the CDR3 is TGTGCCAGCAGTTTCCCCCGGAGCCTAAGCTCCTACAATGAGCAGTTCTTC.

CDR3 region: CASSVAGGQVQYF. The CDR3 DNA follows: TGTGCCAGTAGTGTGGCGGGGGGCCAGGTGCAGTACTTC. The chain couples TRBV19 to TRBJ2-7, with 8 nucleotides matching TRBD2. V was pared by 5 bases and J by 9 bases, with 9 bases of the junction left unmatched. Germline V gives CDR1 LNHDA, CDR2 SQIVND (reference sequence). The CDR3 contains 13 residues.

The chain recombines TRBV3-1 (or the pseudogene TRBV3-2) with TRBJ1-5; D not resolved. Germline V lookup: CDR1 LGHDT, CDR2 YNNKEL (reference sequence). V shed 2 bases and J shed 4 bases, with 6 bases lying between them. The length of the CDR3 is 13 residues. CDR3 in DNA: TGTGCCAGCAGCCAACCGGGAAATCAGCCCCAGCATTTT. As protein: CASSQPGNQPQHF.

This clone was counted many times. Written as DNA, the CDR3 is TGTGCCAGTAGTATAAGGACAGGGTCCTACGAGCAGTACTTC. This codes for CASSIRTGSYEQYF. V usage is TRBV19 and J usage is TRBJ2-7; 8 positions agree with TRBD1. The CDR3 has 14 amino acids. Germline V lookup: CDR1 LNHDA, CDR2 SQIVND (reference sequence). The J segment lost 1 base and the V segment lost 2 bases, leaving 1 base of the junction unmatched.

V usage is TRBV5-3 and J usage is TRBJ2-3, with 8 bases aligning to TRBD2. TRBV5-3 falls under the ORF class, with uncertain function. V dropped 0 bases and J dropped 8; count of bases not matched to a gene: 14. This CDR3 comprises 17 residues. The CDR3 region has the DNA TGTGCCAGAAGCTTGGCCGGGGCTAGCGGGCGAGGAGGTACGCAGTATTTT. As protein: CARSLAGASGRGGTQYF.

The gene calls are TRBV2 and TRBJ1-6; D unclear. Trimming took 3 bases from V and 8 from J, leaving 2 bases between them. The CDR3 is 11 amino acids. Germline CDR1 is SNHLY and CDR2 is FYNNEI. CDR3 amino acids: CASSDYSPLHF. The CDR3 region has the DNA TGTGCCAGCAGTGACTATTCACCCCTCCACTTT.

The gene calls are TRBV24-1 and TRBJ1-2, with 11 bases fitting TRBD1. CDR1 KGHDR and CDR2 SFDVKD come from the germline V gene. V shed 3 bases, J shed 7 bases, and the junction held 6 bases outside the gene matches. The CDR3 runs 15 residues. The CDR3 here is CATSDNSGQGAGYTF. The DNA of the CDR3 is TGTGCCACCAGTGATAACTCTGGACAGGGGGCTGGCTACACCTTC.